The present TCR beta chain was sequenced within a study of cytomegalovirus exposure and HLA in healthy donors. Study-level points and caveats: Cytomegalovirus-associated TCR beta chains were listed, numbering 150 to 200.

Trimming removed 1 base from V and 4 bases from J, with 11 bases in between. The CDR3 extends over 14 amino acids. Germline CDR1 reads SGHRS; CDR2 reads YFSETQ. To note about this clone: Its antigen is unknown.

Clones were sequenced by immunoSEQ multiplex PCR, and TCRdb holds only the in-frame ones, with some missing. The repertoire has 120,000 or so clones, roughly 95% of them found once; the top ten carry 1.7%. The receptor's source is a man aged 18 to 30 in good health and CMV-seronegative. Source material: PBMCs. The V gene is TRBV5-1, the J gene TRBJ1-1; no clear D. CDR3 amino acids: CASSLIYSPTEAFF. CDR3 DNA sequence: TGCGCCAGCAGCTTGATTTACAGTCCCACTGAAGCTTTCTTT.